A selection of T cell receptor beta chains follows, all from one sample in a study of OX40 agonist ivuxolimab in advanced cancers. The repertoire was sequenced with immunoSEQ multiplex PCR; TCRdb's copy has only in-frame clones and lacks some. The sample yields fewer than 85,000 clones, around 90% seen once. The sample here was CD4+ or CD8+ T cells sorted from blood, taken in a trial of the OX40 agonist ivuxolimab. These receptors were collected from an adult with an advanced solid tumor such as melanoma, head and neck, liver or kidney cancer. The CDR3 runs from the conserved cysteine through the conserved F or W. A D gene is named only where the DNA matches it firmly. Size is omitted from some rows. Given values are once, few, many or a class for expanded clones.

D: TRBD2; size: once; V: TRBV11-3; J: TRBJ2-3; DNA: TGTGCCAGCAGCCCGGGAGCTAGCGGGGCCCGTCTCACAGATACGCAGTATTTT; CDR3: CASSPGASGARLTDTQYF
D: TRBD1; size: NA; V: TRBV5-4; J: TRBJ2-7; DNA: TGTGCCAGCAGCTATGCAGGGGGAAACTACGAGCAGTACTTC; CDR3: CASSYAGGNYEQYF
D: NA; size: NA; V: TRBV9; J: TRBJ2-3; DNA: TGTGCCAGCAGCGTAGAGGGTCAGCTCCAAGGTAGAGATACGCAGTATTTT; CDR3: CASSVEGQLQGRDTQYF
D: NA; size: NA; V: TRBV4-1; J: TRBJ1-5; DNA: TGCGCCAGCAGCCAAAACAGGGAGGGGAATCAGCCCCAGCATTTT; CDR3: CASSQNREGNQPQHF
D: NA; size: NA; V: TRBV9; J: TRBJ2-2; DNA: TGTGCCAGCAGCGAAGGACAGCCCACCGGGGAGCTGTTTTTT; CDR3: CASSEGQPTGELFF
D: NA; size: NA; V: TRBV7-7; J: TRBJ2-1; DNA: TGTGCCAGCAGCTTAGATCCGGGGCAAGCCGCTGAGCAGTTCTTC; CDR3: CASSLDPGQAAEQFF
D: TRBD1; size: NA; V: TRBV7-9; J: TRBJ2-7; DNA: TGTGCCAGCAGCCTGGGACAGGGGCGTGTCCGCTCCTACGAGCAGTACTTC; CDR3: CASSLGQGRVRSYEQYF
D: TRBD2; size: NA; V: TRBV11-1; J: TRBJ2-2; DNA: TGTGCCAGCAGTTCAGACGCGGGGGTTTCCGGGGAGCTGTTTTTT; CDR3: CASSSDAGVSGELFF
D: TRBD1; size: NA; V: TRBV9; J: TRBJ1-3; DNA: TGTGCCAGCAGCGTCGCATCGGGACAGGGTGCTGGAAACACCATATATTTT; CDR3: CASSVASGQGAGNTIYF
D: NA; size: NA; V: TRBV7-9; J: TRBJ2-5; DNA: TGTGCCAGCAGCGCCCGGAGCCCCCAAGAGACCCAGTACTTC; CDR3: CASSARSPQETQYF
D: NA; size: NA; V: TRBV21-1; J: TRBJ1-2; DNA: TGTGCCACCACAGATTGGTCGGCAGTCTATGGCTACACCTTC; CDR3: CATTDWSAVYGYTF
D: TRBD1; size: NA; V: TRBV7-6; J: TRBJ1-1; DNA: TGTGCCACACGGACAGGGGAGGACACTGAAGCTTTCTTT; CDR3: CATRTGEDTEAFF
D: NA; size: NA; V: TRBV4-1; J: TRBJ2-1; DNA: TGCGCCAGCAGCCATAAATACTCGAGCTCCTACAATGAGCAGTTCTTC; CDR3: CASSHKYSSSYNEQFF
D: NA; size: NA; V: TRBV19; J: TRBJ1-2; DNA: TGTGCCAGTAGTTGGCAGGCATCTAACTATGGCTACACCTTC; CDR3: CASSWQASNYGYTF
D: NA; size: NA; V: TRBV6-5; J: TRBJ1-1; DNA: TGTGCCAGCAGTGTCGGGGGGGCCACTGAAGCTTTCTTT; CDR3: CASSVGGATEAFF